The 21 T cell receptor beta chains reported below all come from one sample, sequenced in a study of response to subunit inactivated influenza vaccine. One entry per CDR3 protein, called by TCRdb with MiXCR from the RT-PCR reads. The sample holds about 520,000 distinct CDR3 sequences, 6.5% to 8% seen once. Specimen: PBMCs from blood, collected roughly 24 months after vaccination. The receptors were sampled from a man between 45 and 75 years old who received an inactivated influenza vaccine.

This clonotype showed up just a few times. An end of the junction does not agree with germline; a read error may underlie this. The chain is built from TRBV5-1 and TRBJ2-1, with 8 bases matching TRBD1. This CDR3 is built from 14 residues. The V gene's germline CDR1 is SGHRS and CDR2 YFSETQ. CDR3 region: CASSFMTGDNEQFF. The CDR3 coding sequence is TGCGCCAGCAGCTTTATGACAGGGGACAACGAGCAGTTCTTC.

Remarks on this clonotype: A read error may produce the germline difference seen at one junction end. This sequence joins TRBV4-3 and TRBJ2-7, with a possible D match to TRBD2 (5 bases). The CDR3 extends over 14 amino acids. Germline loops: CDR1 LGHNA, CDR2 YSLEER. The CDR3 DNA is TGCGCCTGCAGCCAAGCCCAAGTCGGGGACGAGCAGTACTTC. It codes for CACSQAQVGDEQYF.

Ten or more counts support this clonotype. The chain is built from TRBV4-1 and TRBJ1-2; D uncertain. This CDR3 has 17 residues. CDR1 is MGHRA and CDR2 is YSYEKL in the germline V gene. The V gene lost 0 bases and the J gene lost 3 bases, with 17 bases spanning the gap. The CDR3 sequence: CASSQEPQMAGDYGYTF. The DNA for the CDR3 is TGCGCCAGCAGCCAAGAACCGCAGATGGCCGGGGACTATGGCTACACCTTC.

This clonotype was found many times. The rearrangement links TRBV10-3 to TRBJ1-2; no definite D call. Germline CDR1 and CDR2: ENHRY and SYGVKD. CDR3 length: 14 residues. Trimming took 6 bases from V and 0 from J, leaving 11 bases between them. CDR3 coding DNA: TGTGCCATCAGCGAGGACGCTACTAACTATGGCTACACCTTC. Its translation is CAISEDATNYGYTF.

The J gene is TRBJ2-2, the V gene TRBV29-1, with 16 positions matching TRBD2. The CDR3 totals 16 residues. The V gene's germline CDR1 is SQVTM and CDR2 ANQGSEA. Trimming removed 7 bases from V and 2 bases from J; junction bases left unmatched: 4. The CDR3 spells CSGGTSGRANTGELFF. The CDR3 bases are TGCAGCGGCGGGACTAGCGGGAGGGCTAACACCGGGGAGCTGTTTTTT.

This clonotype was picked up many times. The chain employs TRBV7-8 and TRBJ2-7; 10 bases map to TRBD2. The CDR3 has 14 residues. Germline loops: CDR1 SGHVS, CDR2 FQNEAQ. V gave up 5 bases and J gave up 6 bases; unmatched junction bases: 7. CDR3 DNA sequence: TGTGCCAGCAGCCAGTTAGCGGGAGGAGGCGAGCAGTACTTC. As protein: CASSQLAGGGEQYF.

The sample holds many counts of this clonotype. The rearrangement joins TRBV7-2 to TRBJ2-1; D possibly matches TRBD1 or TRBD2 (5 bases each). V lost 3 bases and J lost 2, with 11 bases in between. Germline-derived CDR1 and CDR2 are SGHTA and FQGNSA. The CDR3 consists of 15 residues. The CDR3 region is CASSFNGATYNEQFF. CDR3 DNA: TGTGCCAGCAGCTTTAACGGGGCTACCTACAATGAGCAGTTCTTC. The full variable domain, completed using reference TRBV7-2 and TRBJ2-1, is GAGVSQSPSNKVTEKGKDVELRCDPISGHTALYWYRQSLGQGLEFLIYFQGNSAPDKSGLPSDRFSAERTGGSVSTLTIQRTQQEDSAVYLCASSFNGATYNEQFFGPGTRLTVL.

This clonotype was recorded a few times. The chain employs TRBV7-2 and TRBJ2-7; D could derive from TRBD1 or TRBD2 (5 bases each). This CDR3 spans 14 amino acids. V shed 5 bases and J shed 3 bases, with 14 bases lying between them. CDR1 is SGHTA, CDR2 FQGNSA, per germline. This chain's CDR3 is CASSVPGPVYEQYF. CDR3 nucleotides: TGTGCCAGCAGCGTTCCGGGACCGGTCTACGAGCAGTACTTC.

The gene calls are TRBV9 and TRBJ1-5, with D unresolved. Per germline, CDR1 SGDLS and CDR2 YYNGEE. V was trimmed by 4 bases and J by 3 bases, leaving 14 bases between them. The CDR3 runs to 15 residues. The CDR3 is CASSSGDTPNQPQHF. CDR3 DNA sequence: TGTGCCAGCAGCTCCGGGGATACCCCCAATCAGCCCCAGCATTTT.

The gene calls are TRBV9 and TRBJ2-3, with D perhaps TRBD2 (6 bases). V was shortened by 0 bases and J by 3 bases, with 14 bases between the two germline ends. Germline CDR1 reads SGDLS; CDR2 reads YYNGEE. This CDR3 contains 16 residues. The CDR3 bases are TGTGCCAGCAGCGTAGTTAGCGGAGGTGGGACAGATACGCAGTATTTT. Its protein is CASSVVSGGGTDTQYF.

This sequence joins TRBV5-5 and TRBJ2-1, with D tentatively TRBD1 (5 bases). Germline V gene lookup returns CDR1 SGHKS and CDR2 YYEKEE (reference sequence). Trimming pared 1 base from V and 6 bases from J, leaving 17 bases between. CDR3 length equals 16 residues. The CDR3 region has the DNA TGTGCCAGCAGCTTGTACCGGGCAGGGATGGGCAATGAGCAGTTCTTC. Its translation is CASSLYRAGMGNEQFF.

The rearrangement joins TRBV27 to TRBJ2-5; D call uncertain. Germline V lookup: CDR1 MNHEY, CDR2 SMNVEV (reference sequence). The CDR3 runs 13 residues. Trimming pared 6 bases from V and 5 bases from J, leaving 13 bases between. CDR3 amino acids: CASSIDMDETQYF. As DNA, the CDR3 is TGTGCCAGCAGCATAGACATGGATGAGACCCAGTACTTC.

This sequence joins TRBV11-2 and TRBJ2-3, with D possibly being TRBD2 (5 bases). Germline lookup yields CDR1 SGHAT and CDR2 FQNNGV. V dropped 1 base and J dropped 6 bases, with 11 bases sitting between them. There are 14 residues in the CDR3. In DNA, the CDR3 is TGTGCCAGCAGCTTAGTACTAGTCGTGGATACGCAGTATTTT. Translation gives CASSLVLVVDTQYF.

This clonotype has only a few counts. The V gene is TRBV25-1, the J gene TRBJ2-3; 7 positions match TRBD1. Germline V gene data show CDR1 as MGHDK and CDR2 as SYGVNS. Trimming removed 3 bases from V and 0 bases from J; junction bases left unmatched: 6. The CDR3 runs to 16 residues. The CDR3 region has the DNA TGTGCCAGCAGTGATAGACAGGGTGGTAGCACAGATACGCAGTATTTT. Translated: CASSDRQGGSTDTQYF.

This rearrangement joins TRBV6-1 to TRBJ2-1, with 10 bases matching TRBD2. Per the germline V gene, CDR1 is MNHNS and CDR2 is SASEGT. J gave up 0 bases and V 6 bases, and 5 bases lay outside the gene matches. CDR3 length: 16 residues. CDR3 residues: CASRNSGRSSYNEQFF. The CDR3 nucleotides are TGTGCCAGCAGGAATAGCGGGAGGAGCTCCTACAATGAGCAGTTCTTC.

The V and J genes are TRBV7-6 and TRBJ2-5; TRBD2 matches 7 bases. Trimming cost V 2 bases and J 4 bases; bases outside gene matches: 7. CDR3 length: 15 amino acids. The germline gives CDR1 SGHVS, CDR2 FNYEAQ. CDR3 loop: CASSLRDYLGETQYF. DNA of the CDR3: TGTGCCAGCAGCTTAAGGGACTACCTTGGAGAGACCCAGTACTTC.

This clonotype was seen a few times. The chain joins TRBV3-1 to TRBJ2-1; 10 nucleotides agree with TRBD2. The J segment lost 0 bases and the V segment lost 6 bases, leaving 17 bases of the junction unmatched. The CDR3 is 20 amino acids. Per germline, CDR1 LGHDT and CDR2 YNNKEL (reference sequence). CDR3 loop: CASSTEPPGLARHSYNEQFF. DNA of the CDR3: TGTGCCAGCAGTACAGAACCCCCGGGACTAGCGCGTCACTCCTACAATGAGCAGTTCTTC.

The chain links TRBV5-1 to TRBJ2-7; 7 bases align to TRBD2. The junction had 9 bases not matched to a gene; V was cut back by 1 base and J by 5 bases. The CDR3 has 15 residues. Per germline, CDR1 SGHRS and CDR2 YFSETQ. Here the CDR3 reads CASSLQGGSVNEQYF. CDR3 coding DNA: TGCGCCAGCAGCTTGCAGGGCGGGAGCGTCAACGAGCAGTACTTC. Complete variable domain (other parts from reference TRBV5-1 and TRBJ2-7): KAGVTQTPRYLIKTRGQQVTLSCSPISGHRSVSWYQQTPGQGLQFLFEYFSETQRNKGNFPGRFSGRQFSNSRSEMNVSTLELGDSALYLCASSLQGGSVNEQYFGPGTRLTVT.

In its sample, this clonotype was seen once. The chain carries TRBV25-1 and TRBJ2-5, with 7 bases fitting TRBD1. Germline V lookup: CDR1 MGHDK, CDR2 SYGVNS. Trimming at V came to 3 bases and at J to 0 bases, leaving 4 bases not matched to a gene. The CDR3 runs to 15 residues. The CDR3 loop is CASSDGTAYQETQYF. CDR3 in DNA: TGTGCCAGCAGTGACGGGACAGCGTACCAAGAGACCCAGTACTTC.

The chain carries TRBV6-2 or TRBV6-3 and TRBJ2-7; D perhaps matches TRBD1 (6 bases). With 6 bases removed from V and 4 bases from J, the gap between germline ends came to 10 bases. The CDR3 consists of 12 residues. Germline CDR1 MNHEY, CDR2 SVGEGT. The CDR3 sequence: CASRLGQYEQYF. The CDR3 nucleotides are TGTGCCAGCAGACTAGGACAGTACGAGCAGTACTTC.

The gene calls are TRBV24-1 and TRBJ2-7; TRBD1 might be the D (6 bases). Trimming took off 7 bases at V and 7 bases at J, with 13 bases between the two ends. The CDR3 length is 12 residues. Per the germline V gene, CDR1 is KGHDR and CDR2 is SFDVKD. CDR3 protein: CATSLTGFEQYF. The CDR3 DNA reads as TGTGCCACCAGCTTGACAGGATTTGAGCAGTACTTC.